The 9 T cell receptor beta chains reported below all come from one sample, sequenced in a study of PD-1 blockade in classical Hodgkin lymphoma. All trial patients relapsed after autologous stem cell transplantation. Only in-frame clones appear in the TCRdb table, and some are missing; sequencing was by immunoSEQ multiplex PCR. The table records around 14,000 clones, around 83% of them present only once. This specimen consisted of peripheral blood mononuclear cells (PBMCs), obtained before the second cycle of nivolumab. These receptors came from a human donor with classical Hodgkin lymphoma.

This sequence joins TRBV7-9 and TRBJ1-1; D remains unclear. This CDR3 is built from 16 residues. Germline values: CDR1 SEHNR, CDR2 FQNEAQ (reference sequence). Trimming pared 1 base from V and 0 bases from J, leaving 12 bases between. The CDR3 DNA follows: TGTGCCAGCAGCTTAGGTGGAGGGAGGGTGAACACTGAAGCTTTCTTT. Translation: CASSLGGGRVNTEAFF.

This clone was recorded once. V usage is TRBV5-1 and J usage is TRBJ1-4; D is unresolved. Germline lookup yields CDR1 SGHRS and CDR2 YFSETQ. This CDR3 has 13 residues. Trimming left V 4 bases short and J 0 bases short, with 4 bases between. CDR3 loop: CASSRTTNEKLFF. The CDR3 bases are TGCGCCAGCAGCCGAACAACTAATGAAAAACTGTTTTTT.

The chain uses TRBV19 and TRBJ1-2; 7 bases are a match to TRBD1. CDR1 is LNHDA, CDR2 SQIVND, per germline (reference sequence). CDR3 length: 15 amino acids. With 5 bases clipped from V and 6 bases from J, the junction kept 12 bases outside the gene matches. The chain's CDR3 is CASSEQPGTVDGYTF. The DNA of the CDR3 is TGTGCCAGTAGTGAGCAGCCCGGGACAGTTGATGGCTACACCTTC.

The chain has TRBV19 and TRBJ1-1; 9 positions agree with TRBD1. Germline V gene sequence: CDR1 LNHDA, CDR2 SQIVND (reference sequence). CDR3 length: 14 amino acids. With 7 bases clipped from V and 2 bases from J, the junction kept 5 bases outside the gene matches. This CDR3 reads CASKWTGDNTEAFF. The CDR3 DNA reads TGTGCCAGTAAGTGGACAGGGGATAACACTGAAGCTTTCTTT.

V is TRBV7-9 and J is TRBJ1-2; D may be TRBD1 (5 bases). The germline CDR1 and CDR2 sequences are SEHNR and FQNEAQ (reference sequence). Trimming took off 4 bases at V and 4 bases at J, with 16 bases between the two ends. The CDR3 runs 15 residues. CDR3 coding DNA: TGTGCCAGCAGCTCCTTTGATACAGGTTTCTATGGCTACACCTTC. It is translated as CASSSFDTGFYGYTF. Together with reference TRBV7-9 and TRBJ1-2, the CDR3 gives the full variable domain: DTGVSQNPRHKITKRGQNVTFRCDPISEHNRLYWYRQTLGQGPEFLTYFQNEAQLEKSRLLSDRFSAERPKGSFSTLEIQRTEQGDSAMYLCASSSFDTGFYGYTFGSGTRLTVV.

The rearrangement uses TRBV28 and TRBJ2-1; 8 bases map to TRBD2. The V segment lost 2 bases and the J segment 12 bases; nucleotides outside the gene matches: 3. CDR1 and CDR2 (germline): MDHEN, SYDVKM. The CDR3 extends over 12 amino acids. CDR3 residues: CASSLPGGPQFF. CDR3 nucleotides: TGTGCCAGCAGTTTACCGGGGGGGCCGCAGTTCTTC.

The V gene is TRBV7-2, the J gene TRBJ1-1; D unresolved. The CDR3 covers 13 residues. V lost 0 bases and J 3 bases, leaving 5 bases between the germline ends. The germline gives CDR1 SGHTA, CDR2 FQGNSA. For the CDR3, the DNA is TGTGCCAGCAGCTTAGCGCTCCACACTGAAGCTTTCTTT. Amino acid sequence: CASSLALHTEAFF. Drawing the rest from reference TRBV7-2 and TRBJ1-1, the complete variable domain is GAGVSQSPSNKVTEKGKDVELRCDPISGHTALYWYRQSLGQGLEFLIYFQGNSAPDKSGLPSDRFSAERTGGSVSTLTIQRTQQEDSAVYLCASSLALHTEAFFGQGTRLTVV.

The CDR3: CASSVGMGQGNPYEQYF. CDR3 in DNA: TGTGCCAGCAGCGTAGGGATGGGACAGGGGAACCCCTACGAGCAGTACTTC. The V call is TRBV9, the J call TRBJ2-7, with 10 bases identical to TRBD1. Germline trimming cut 0 bases from V and 2 bases from J; bases unmatched to any gene: 8. Looked up from germline, CDR1 is SGDLS and CDR2 is YYNGEE. CDR3 length equals 17 residues.

The genes are TRBV19 and TRBJ1-6, with unresolved D. V was shortened by 1 base and J by 5 bases, with 6 bases between the two germline ends. Per germline, CDR1 LNHDA and CDR2 SQIVND (reference sequence). This CDR3 has 14 amino acids. The CDR3 loop reads CASSIGRDNSPLHF. The CDR3 nucleotides are TGTGCCAGTAGTATAGGTCGCGATAATTCACCCCTCCACTTT.